This T cell receptor (beta chain) was captured in a study of blood T cell repertoires in COVID-19. The wider study: T cells, B-cell-depleted T cells, or PBMCs supplied cDNA or gDNA.

Per the original methods: Quantification of nucleated cells was approximated via reference gene primer amplification. Assay: immunoSEQ multiplex PCR; the TCRdb copy retains only in-frame clones and omits some. That table furnishes V, J and clone size, whereas the DNA furnished D and trimming. The data show some 170,000 clones, roughly 87% seen once. Trimming pared 7 bases from V and 2 bases from J, leaving 11 bases between. The CDR3 is 13 amino acids. Germline V CDR1 and CDR2: MNHNY, SVGAGI (reference sequence). The sample was PBMCs or T cells enriched from blood (not recorded which). This chain joins TRBV6-6 and TRBJ1-1; D is ambiguous. The clonotype was recovered from a human donor with acute COVID-19. The donor label of this sample is uncertain. The CDR3 bases are TGTGCCAGCACCGTGGAACTAAACACTGAAGCTTTCTTT. The encoded protein is CASTVELNTEAFF.